This entry features one TCR beta chain sequence. The antigen is unknown. Clones were read by immunoSEQ multiplex PCR, and TCRdb kept only the in-frame ones, dropping some. The sample contains about 84,000 clones, over 85% of which appear only once. Peripheral blood came from all dose cohorts at three timepoints. The length of the CDR3 is 16 residues. Germline assignment: CDR1 MDHEN and CDR2 SYDVKM. The V end was cut by 5 bases, the J end by 0 bases, with 14 bases between. The data are from a study of OX40 agonist ivuxolimab in advanced cancers. Study-level background: Ivuxolimab, an antibody acting as an agonist of OX40 (CD134), was used to treat patients. Study-wide results and caveats: At doses 0.1 to 3.0 mg/kg, CD4+ and CD8+ clones expanded.

This sample comprised CD4+ or CD8+ T cells sorted from blood, obtained in a trial of the OX40 agonist ivuxolimab. This TCR came from an adult with an advanced solid tumor such as melanoma, head and neck, liver or kidney cancer. The rearrangement joins TRBV28 to TRBJ1-3; D ambiguous. The DNA of the CDR3 is TGTGCCAGCAGTCCCTCTGGGCCCATCTCTGGAAACACCATATATTTT. Its translation: CASSPSGPISGNTIYF.